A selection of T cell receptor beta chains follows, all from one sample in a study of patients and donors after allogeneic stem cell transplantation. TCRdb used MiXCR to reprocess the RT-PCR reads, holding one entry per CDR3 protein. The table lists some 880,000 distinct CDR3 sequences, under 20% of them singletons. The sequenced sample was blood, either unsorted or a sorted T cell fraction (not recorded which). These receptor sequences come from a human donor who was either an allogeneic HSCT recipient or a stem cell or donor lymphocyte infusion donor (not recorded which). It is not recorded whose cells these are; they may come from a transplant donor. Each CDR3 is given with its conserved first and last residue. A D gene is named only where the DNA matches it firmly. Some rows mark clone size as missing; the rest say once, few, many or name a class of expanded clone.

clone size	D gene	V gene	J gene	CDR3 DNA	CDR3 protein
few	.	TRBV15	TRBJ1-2	TGTGCCACCAGCAGAGATCTGGTTCAAGGGGAGGGCTACACCTTC	CATSRDLVQGEGYTF
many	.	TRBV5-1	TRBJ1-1	TGCGCCAGCGGGAACGGGAAGAACACTGAAGCTTTCTTT	CASGNGKNTEAFF
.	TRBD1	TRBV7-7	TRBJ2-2	TGTGCTAGCAGCGTCCGGGACAGTAACACCGGGGAGCTGTTTTTT	CASSVRDSNTGELFF
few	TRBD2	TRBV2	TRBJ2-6	TGTGCCAGCAGTCCCATAGCGGGGGGGCTCTCTGGGGCCAACGTCCTGACTTTC	CASSPIAGGLSGANVLTF
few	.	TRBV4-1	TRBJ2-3	TGCGCCAGCAGCCAAGCCCCAGGACTCAGCACAGATACGCAGTATTTT	CASSQAPGLSTDTQYF
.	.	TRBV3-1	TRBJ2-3	TGTGCCAGCAGCCAAGATATCGGGTCCGCCAGCACAGATACGCAGTATTTT	CASSQDIGSASTDTQYF
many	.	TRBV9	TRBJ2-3	TGTGCCAGCAGCGTCGGAGGGCCAGATACGCAGTATTTT	CASSVGGPDTQYF
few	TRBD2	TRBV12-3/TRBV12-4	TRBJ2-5	TGTGCCAGCAGTTTAAGCGGGAGTCGAGAGACCCAGTACTTC	CASSLSGSRETQYF
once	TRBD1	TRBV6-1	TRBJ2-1	TGTGCCTACAGGGGGTCCTACAATGAGCAGTTCTTC	CAYRGSYNEQFF
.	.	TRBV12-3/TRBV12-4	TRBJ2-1	TGTGCCAGCAGATCGCTCCGGGACAAAATCGATGAGCAGTTCTTC	CASRSLRDKIDEQFF